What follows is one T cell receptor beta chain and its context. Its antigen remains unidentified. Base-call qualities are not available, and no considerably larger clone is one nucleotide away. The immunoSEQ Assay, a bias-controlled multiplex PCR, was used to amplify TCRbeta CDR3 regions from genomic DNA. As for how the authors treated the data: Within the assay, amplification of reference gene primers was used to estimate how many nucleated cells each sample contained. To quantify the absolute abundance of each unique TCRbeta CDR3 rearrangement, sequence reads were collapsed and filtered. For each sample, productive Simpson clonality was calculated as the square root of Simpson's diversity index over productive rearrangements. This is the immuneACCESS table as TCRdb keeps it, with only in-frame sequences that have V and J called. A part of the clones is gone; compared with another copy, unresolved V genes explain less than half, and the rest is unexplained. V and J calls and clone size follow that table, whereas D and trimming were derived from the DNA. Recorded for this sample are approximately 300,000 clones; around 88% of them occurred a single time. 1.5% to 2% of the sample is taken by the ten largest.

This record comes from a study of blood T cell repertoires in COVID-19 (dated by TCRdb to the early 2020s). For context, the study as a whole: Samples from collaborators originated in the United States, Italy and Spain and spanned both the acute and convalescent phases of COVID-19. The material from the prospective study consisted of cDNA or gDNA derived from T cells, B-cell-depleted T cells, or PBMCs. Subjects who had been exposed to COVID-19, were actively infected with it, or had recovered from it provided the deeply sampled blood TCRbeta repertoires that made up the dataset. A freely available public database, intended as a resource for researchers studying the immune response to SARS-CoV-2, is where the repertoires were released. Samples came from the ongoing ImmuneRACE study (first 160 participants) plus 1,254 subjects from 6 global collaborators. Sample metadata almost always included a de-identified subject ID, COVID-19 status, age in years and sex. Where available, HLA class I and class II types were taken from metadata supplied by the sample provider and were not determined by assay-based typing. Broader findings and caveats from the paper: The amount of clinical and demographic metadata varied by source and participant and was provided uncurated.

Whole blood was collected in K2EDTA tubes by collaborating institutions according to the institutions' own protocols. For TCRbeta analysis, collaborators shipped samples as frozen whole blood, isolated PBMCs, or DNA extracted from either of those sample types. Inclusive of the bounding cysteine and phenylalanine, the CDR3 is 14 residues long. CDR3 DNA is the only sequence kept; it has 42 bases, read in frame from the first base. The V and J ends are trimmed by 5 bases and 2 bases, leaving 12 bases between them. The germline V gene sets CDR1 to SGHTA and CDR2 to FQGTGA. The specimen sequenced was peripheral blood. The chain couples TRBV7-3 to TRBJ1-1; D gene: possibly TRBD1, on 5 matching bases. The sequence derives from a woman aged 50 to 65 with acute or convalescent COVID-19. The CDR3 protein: CASSEQAGNTEAFF. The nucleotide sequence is TGTGCCAGCAGCGAACAGGCTGGCAACACTGAAGCTTTCTTT.